This is a list of T cell receptor beta chains from one sample in a study of blood T cell repertoires in COVID-19. Generated by immunoSEQ multiplex PCR, the TCRdb table keeps only in-frame clones and is missing some. Counted here are over 30,000 clones, 90% occurring once; the ten biggest clones make up 1%. Source material: peripheral blood. The receptors stem from a man between 65 and 80 years old with active or convalescent COVID-19. Both conserved end residues are part of each CDR3. The D gene is left open where the match is weak. Where a row states a size, it is once, few, many or the class of an expanded clone; other rows omit it.

v_gene	j_gene	abundance	d_gene	CDR3nt	CDR3aa
TRBV6-1	TRBJ1-1	few	TRBD1	TGTGCCAGCAGTATCGACAGGGGGCGCACTGAAGCTTTCTTT	CASSIDRGRTEAFF
TRBV5-1	TRBJ1-2	.	.	TGCGCCAGCAGTCTGGAGGGGTATGGCTACACCTTC	CASSLEGYGYTF
TRBV2	TRBJ1-4	.	.	TGTGCCAGCAGTGAGAGATGGACTAATGAAAAACTGTTTTTT	CASSERWTNEKLFF
TRBV5-1	TRBJ2-7	.	.	TGCGCCAGCAGCTTGAATCAGGGACTTTACGAGCAGTACTTC	CASSLNQGLYEQYF
TRBV7-2	TRBJ1-1	.	TRBD1	TGTGCCAGCAGCTTAGGAGGACAGGTGGTGAGCGCTTTCTTT	CASSLGGQVVSAFF
TRBV4-1	TRBJ2-5	.	TRBD2	TGCGCCAGCAGCCAAGGAAGCGGGAGCGAGACCCAGTACTTC	CASSQGSGSETQYF
TRBV5-1	TRBJ1-2	once	.	TGCGCCAGCAGCCCACCTGGGGGGGATGGCTATGGCTACACCTTC	CASSPPGGDGYGYTF
TRBV12-3/TRBV12-4	TRBJ1-1	.	.	TGTGCCAGCAGTTTTAGGGGGGGCACTGAAGCTTTCTTT	CASSFRGGTEAFF
TRBV2	TRBJ1-1	.	TRBD1	TGTGCCAGCAGAGAGAGACAGGGGGACTACACTGAAGCTTTCTTT	CASRERQGDYTEAFF
TRBV10-3	TRBJ1-2	once	TRBD1	TGTGCCATCAGTGGGACAGGGGGTGGCTATGGCTACACCTTC	CAISGTGGGYGYTF
TRBV5-6	TRBJ1-1	.	.	TGTGCCAGCAGCCTTTTGGAGAGGAACACTGAAGCTTTCTTT	CASSLLERNTEAFF
TRBV4-2	TRBJ2-7	.	.	TGTGCCAGCAGCCTTGGGGAGGCAGGGAGCTCCTACGAGCAGTACTTC	CASSLGEAGSSYEQYF
TRBV18	TRBJ1-1	.	.	TGTGCCAGCTCACCTGTAGAGAACACTGAAGCTTTCTTT	CASSPVENTEAFF
TRBV28	TRBJ1-6	.	TRBD1	TGTGCCAGCAGTTCCGTGACAGGGACTAATTCACCCCTCCACTTT	CASSSVTGTNSPLHF
TRBV20-1	TRBJ2-5	.	.	TGCAGTGCTAGTCCGCTAGCTCCTGAGACCCAGTACTTC	CSASPLAPETQYF
TRBV19	TRBJ2-6	.	TRBD1	TGTGCCAGTAGTATGACAGGGCTTGGGGCCAACGTCCTGACTTTC	CASSMTGLGANVLTF
TRBV4-2	TRBJ2-1	.	TRBD1	TGTGCCAGCAGCCCGACAGGGGGTAGCTCCTACAATGAGCAGTTCTTC	CASSPTGGSSYNEQFF
TRBV3-1/TRBV3-2	TRBJ2-5	.	TRBD1	TGTGCCAGCAGCCAAGGACAGGGGGGATACCAAGAGACCCAGTACTTC	CASSQGQGGYQETQYF
TRBV5-5	TRBJ1-2	once	.	TGTGCCAGCAGCTTGGGGGCCTATAACTATGGCTACACCTTC	CASSLGAYNYGYTF
TRBV5-5	TRBJ1-1	once	.	TGTGCCAGCAGCTTGGCCTACAGTGGGACTGAAGCTTTCTTT	CASSLAYSGTEAFF
TRBV29-1	TRBJ2-3	.	TRBD2	TGCAGCGTTGACGGGAGGGCCGATACGCAGTATTTT	CSVDGRADTQYF
TRBV10-3	TRBJ2-7	.	TRBD1	TGTGCCATCAGTGTTTTAGACAGGGGGTCCTACGAGCAGTACTTC	CAISVLDRGSYEQYF
TRBV2	TRBJ1-6	once	.	TGTGCCAGCAGTGAAGTGTGGCGGGGGTCACCCCTCCACTTT	CASSEVWRGSPLHF
TRBV5-8	TRBJ1-4	.	.	TGTGCCAGCCGGAGGTACGGAGCTAATGAAAAACTGTTTTTT	CASRRYGANEKLFF
TRBV7-8	TRBJ2-2	.	.	TGTGCCAGCAGCTTATGGGGCAGTAACACCGGGGAGCTGTTTTTT	CASSLWGSNTGELFF
TRBV7-2	TRBJ1-4	.	TRBD1	TGTGCCAGCAGCTTCGGCAGGGGGCGATTTCGGGAAAAACTGTTTTTT	CASSFGRGRFREKLFF
TRBV5-1	TRBJ1-2	.	.	TGCGCCAGCAGCTTGGCCCTGAGAGAAAAAGGGGGAGGCTACACCTTC	CASSLALREKGGGYTF
TRBV6-2/TRBV6-3	TRBJ2-7	.	.	TGTGCCAGCAGCCCCATGAGGGTTCTGTACTTC	CASSPMRVLYF
TRBV19	TRBJ1-4	.	.	TGTGCCAGTAGTAGTCTGCAGCGTGAAAAACTGTTTTTT	CASSSLQREKLFF
TRBV12-5	TRBJ1-1	.	.	TGTGCTAGTGCCATCCGGGGACTCTCGAACACTGAAGCTTTCTTT	CASAIRGLSNTEAFF
TRBV5-1	TRBJ1-4	once	.	TGCGCCAGCAGCTTGGAGGGGACGCGGGGGGAAAAACTGTTTTTT	CASSLEGTRGEKLFF
TRBV18	TRBJ1-3	.	.	TGTGCCAGCTCCCCCCCAGGGGCAGGTGGAAACACCATATATTTT	CASSPPGAGGNTIYF
TRBV6-5	TRBJ2-5	.	.	TGTGCCAGCAGTTCCCCAAACACCCGGACCGGGAGGACCCAGTACTTC	CASSSPNTRTGRTQYF
TRBV28	TRBJ1-3	.	.	TGTGCCAGCAGTTTACTAGTCGGTGGCTACTCTGGAAACACCATATATTTT	CASSLLVGGYSGNTIYF
TRBV19	TRBJ1-1	.	.	TGTGCCAGTAGTAGCAGGGTAAAAGCTTTCTTT	CASSSRVKAFF
TRBV29-1	TRBJ1-1	.	.	TGCAGCGCCGGAAGGGGAAGAAACACTGAAGCTTTCTTT	CSAGRGRNTEAFF
TRBV5-1	TRBJ1-1	once	TRBD1	TGCGCCAGCAGCCTCGCAGGGGGCGGCACTGAAGCTTTCTTT	CASSLAGGGTEAFF
TRBV5-4	TRBJ1-1	.	TRBD1	TGTGCCAGCAGCGTGGACAGGGTATCTGAAGCTTTCTTT	CASSVDRVSEAFF
TRBV7-3	TRBJ2-1	.	TRBD2	TGTGCCAGCAGCTCGGGACTAGCGGGGGGTGAGCAGTTCTTC	CASSSGLAGGEQFF
TRBV18	TRBJ1-1	.	TRBD1	TGTGCCAGCTCACCACAGGGACAGGGGGCTCAGAGCACTGAAGCTTTCTTT	CASSPQGQGAQSTEAFF
TRBV29-1	TRBJ2-3	.	.	TGCAGCGCCCGTGGGAGGGGGTCCACAGATACGCAGTATTTT	CSARGRGSTDTQYF
TRBV11-2	TRBJ2-1	.	.	TGTGCCAGCAGCCCCCGTCCTACTAACAATGAGCAGTTCTTC	CASSPRPTNNEQFF
TRBV5-1	TRBJ1-1	.	.	TGCGCCAGCAGCCCAACCGGGGCGGGGCTCAGTGAAGCTTTCTTT	CASSPTGAGLSEAFF
TRBV5-1	TRBJ1-4	.	.	TGCGCCAGCCGTCAGGAAGGGGAACTGTTTTTT	CASRQEGELFF
TRBV7-9	TRBJ1-6	once	TRBD1	TGTGCCAGCACCTTACAGGGGGGAGATTCACCCCTCCACTTT	CASTLQGGDSPLHF
TRBV15	TRBJ2-7	.	.	TGTGCCACCAGCAGAGATCGGACTGCCTTTAGGTACTTC	CATSRDRTAFRYF
TRBV2	TRBJ1-5	.	.	TGTGCCAGCAGTCCGAACAGGGTCGGTCAGCCCCAGCATTTT	CASSPNRVGQPQHF
TRBV4-1	TRBJ1-2	.	TRBD1	TGCGCCAGCAGCCAAGACGCGGCAGGGGGCGTTTTCTATGGCTACACCTTC	CASSQDAAGGVFYGYTF
TRBV5-1	TRBJ1-1	once	.	TGCGCCAGCAGCTTGTACTTAGGGAGGAACACTGAAGCTTTCTTT	CASSLYLGRNTEAFF